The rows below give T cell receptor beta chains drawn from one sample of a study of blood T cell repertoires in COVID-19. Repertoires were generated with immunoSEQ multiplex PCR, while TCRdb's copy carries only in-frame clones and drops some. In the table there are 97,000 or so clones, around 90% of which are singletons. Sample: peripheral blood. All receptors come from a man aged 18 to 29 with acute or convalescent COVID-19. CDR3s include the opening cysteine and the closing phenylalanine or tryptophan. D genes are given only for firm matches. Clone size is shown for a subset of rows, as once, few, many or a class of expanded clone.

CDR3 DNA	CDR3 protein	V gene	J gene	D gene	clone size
TGCGCCAGCAGCCAGATGACAGGGCAAGGCGGGGAGCTGTTTTTT	CASSQMTGQGGELFF	TRBV4-1	TRBJ2-2	TRBD1	-
TGCGCCAGCACTCAGAACTACGAGCAGTACTTC	CASTQNYEQYF	TRBV5-1	TRBJ2-7	-	-
TGTGCCAGCAGTTTACTCGGCGGGAGGGTAGGGGAGCAGTACTTC	CASSLLGGRVGEQYF	TRBV27	TRBJ2-7	TRBD2	-
TGTGCCAGCAGCCAGGGGGGCACAGATACGCAGTATTTT	CASSQGGTDTQYF	TRBV6-6	TRBJ2-3	TRBD1	-
TGTGCCAGCAGCCAAGAAGGGGGCGTAGACACTGAAGCTTTCTTT	CASSQEGGVDTEAFF	TRBV14	TRBJ1-1	TRBD1	-
TGCGCCAGCAGCTCGCCTGACAGGGGGCGCGGGGAGACCCAGTACTTC	CASSSPDRGRGETQYF	TRBV5-1	TRBJ2-5	TRBD1	-
TGCGCCAGCAGCTTGGATGGCCAGGCCACTGAAGCTTTCTTT	CASSLDGQATEAFF	TRBV5-1	TRBJ1-1	-	-
TGTGCCAGCAGTGAAGTCTCCGAGCAGTACTTC	CASSEVSEQYF	TRBV25-1	TRBJ2-7	-	-
TGTGCCAGCAGCGTTACCGGGACTTCCTCCTACAATGAGCAGTTCTTC	CASSVTGTSSYNEQFF	TRBV9	TRBJ2-1	-	-
TGCGCCAGCAGCGGACACCTCGAAGGAACTAATGAAAAACTGTTTTTT	CASSGHLEGTNEKLFF	TRBV5-1	TRBJ1-4	-	-
TGTGCCAGCAGTTACTCGGGAGGGGGGGATCAAGAGACCCAGTACTTC	CASSYSGGGDQETQYF	TRBV6-6	TRBJ2-5	-	-
TGTGCCAGTAGTGCAAACAAGGGGGCGGGATCACCCCTCCACTTT	CASSANKGAGSPLHF	TRBV19	TRBJ1-6	TRBD1	once
TGCGCCAGCAGCTTTCCAGGCCTGCTGCATGGCTACACCTTC	CASSFPGLLHGYTF	TRBV5-1	TRBJ1-2	-	-
TGTGCCAGCAGCTCCCGACTAGCGGGGGGACCGGATGAGCAGTTCTTC	CASSSRLAGGPDEQFF	TRBV11-3	TRBJ2-1	TRBD2	-
TGTGCCAGCTCACCTGAAAGGGGGGGTCAGCCCCAGCATTTT	CASSPERGGQPQHF	TRBV18	TRBJ1-5	-	-
TGTGCCAGTAGTATCGGTGAGAGGCAGGGCAATGAGCAGTTCTTC	CASSIGERQGNEQFF	TRBV19	TRBJ2-1	-	once
TGCGCCAGCAGCTTGGTGTCTCTAGCGGGGACTAGCACAGATACGCAGTATTTT	CASSLVSLAGTSTDTQYF	TRBV5-1	TRBJ2-3	TRBD2	-
TGCAGCGTAAGGGGACAGGAGAACACCGGGGAGCTGTTTTTT	CSVRGQENTGELFF	TRBV29-1	TRBJ2-2	TRBD1	-
TGTGCCAGCAGCACACTAGCGGGCCGCACAGATACGCAGTATTTT	CASSTLAGRTDTQYF	TRBV14	TRBJ2-3	TRBD2	-
TGCGCCAGCAGCTTGGGAGGAACGAACACTGAAGCTTTCTTT	CASSLGGTNTEAFF	TRBV5-1	TRBJ1-1	-	-
TGTGCCAGCAGCTCAATCCGGGACAGGGGGCAATATGGCTACACCTTC	CASSSIRDRGQYGYTF	TRBV7-6	TRBJ1-2	TRBD1	-
TGTGCCAGCAGCTCGGGGGGACTAGCGGGAAACAATGAGCAGTTCTTC	CASSSGGLAGNNEQFF	TRBV5-4	TRBJ2-1	TRBD2	once
TGTGCCACCAGTGATTCCGGGACAGGGGGCCAAGATACGCAGTATTTT	CATSDSGTGGQDTQYF	TRBV24-1	TRBJ2-3	TRBD1	-
TGTGCCAGCGCGGACAGGGGGTACGAAAAACTGTTTTTT	CASADRGYEKLFF	TRBV19	TRBJ1-4	TRBD1	-
TGTGCCAGCACCGGGACTAGCTACGAGCAGTACTTC	CASTGTSYEQYF	TRBV11-2	TRBJ2-7	TRBD2	-
TGTGCCAGCAGTGAAAATTTGAGACTAGCGGGAGTACTGAACACCGGGGAGCTGTTTTTT	CASSENLRLAGVLNTGELFF	TRBV6-1	TRBJ2-2	TRBD2	-
TGTGCCAGCAGCTTTGACCCGGGGAGTGAAAAACTGTTTTTT	CASSFDPGSEKLFF	TRBV5-5	TRBJ1-4	-	-